The present TCR beta chain was sequenced within a study of shared clonotypes between healthy human individuals. Notes on the study in general: Only blood underwent sampling, and tissue repertoires likely differ. A small donor pool kept down the genetic and exposure-history diversity that was represented.

Sorted-subset replicate PCRs used roughly 180 ng DNA, about 30,000 T cell genomes. Data came from immunoSEQ multiplex PCR; TCRdb stores just in-frame clones and leaves some out. The sample carries about 510,000 clones, roughly 95% recorded once. To note about this clone: Its target is not known.

V lost 8 bases and J 2 bases, leaving 16 bases between the germline ends. From germline, CDR1 is MDHEN and CDR2 SYDVKM. The CDR3 spans 15 residues. This clonotype was obtained from a woman aged 25 to 45 in good health. J is TRBJ1-5 and V is TRBV28; D is possibly TRBD1 (6 bases). The material sequenced was naive CD4+ T cells sorted from blood. The subset was: CD45RA+ positively selected. CDR3 bases: TGTGCCAGCCGGAAACAGGGTTTCGGCAATCAGCCCCAGCATTTT. Its protein is CASRKQGFGNQPQHF.